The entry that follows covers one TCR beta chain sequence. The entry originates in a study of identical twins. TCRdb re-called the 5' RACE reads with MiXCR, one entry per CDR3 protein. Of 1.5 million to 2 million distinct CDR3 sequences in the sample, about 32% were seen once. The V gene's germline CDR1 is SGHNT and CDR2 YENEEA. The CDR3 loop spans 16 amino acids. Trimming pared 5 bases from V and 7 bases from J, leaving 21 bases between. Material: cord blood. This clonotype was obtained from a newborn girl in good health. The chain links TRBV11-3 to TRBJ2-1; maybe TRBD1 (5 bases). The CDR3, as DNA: TGTGCCAGCAGCGAAGGGGTCCAGGGCTACTTGAATGAGCAGTTCTTC. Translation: CASSEGVQGYLNEQFF.